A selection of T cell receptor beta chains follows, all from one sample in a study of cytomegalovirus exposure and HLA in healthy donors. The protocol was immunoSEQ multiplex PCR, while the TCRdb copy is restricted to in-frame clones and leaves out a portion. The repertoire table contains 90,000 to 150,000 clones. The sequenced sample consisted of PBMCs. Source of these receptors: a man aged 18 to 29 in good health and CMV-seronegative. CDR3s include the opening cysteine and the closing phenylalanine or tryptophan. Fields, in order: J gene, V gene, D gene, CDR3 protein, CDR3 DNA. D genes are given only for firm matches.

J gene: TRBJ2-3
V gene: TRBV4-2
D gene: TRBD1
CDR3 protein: CASSPGQVYSHNTDTQYF
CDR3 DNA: TGTGCCAGCAGCCCGGGACAGGTGTATAGCCATAACACAGATACGCAGTATTTT

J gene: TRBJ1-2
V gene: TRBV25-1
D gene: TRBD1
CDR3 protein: CASSDRDRGFTYGYTF
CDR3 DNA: TGTGCCAGCAGTGACCGGGACAGGGGGTTTACCTATGGCTACACCTTC

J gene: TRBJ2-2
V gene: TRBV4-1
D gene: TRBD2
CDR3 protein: CASSRGLAGVTGELFF
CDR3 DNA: TGCGCCAGCAGCCGGGGACTAGCGGGGGTAACCGGGGAGCTGTTTTTT

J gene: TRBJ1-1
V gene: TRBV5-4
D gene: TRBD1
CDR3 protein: CASSLDRGTEAFF
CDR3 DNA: TGTGCCAGCAGCTTGGACAGGGGCACTGAAGCTTTCTTT

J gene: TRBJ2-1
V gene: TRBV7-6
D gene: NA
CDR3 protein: CASSFGEREQFF
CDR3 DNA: TGTGCCAGCAGCTTCGGGGAAAGGGAGCAGTTCTTC

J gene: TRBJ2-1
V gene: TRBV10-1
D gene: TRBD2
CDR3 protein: CASSEAGVFQFF
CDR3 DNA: TGCGCCAGCAGTGAAGCGGGAGTCTTTCAGTTCTTC

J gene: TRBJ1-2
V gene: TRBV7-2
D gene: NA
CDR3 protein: CASSLIPRGVEGYTF
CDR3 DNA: TGTGCCAGCAGCTTAATTCCCCGCGGGGTAGAGGGCTACACCTTC

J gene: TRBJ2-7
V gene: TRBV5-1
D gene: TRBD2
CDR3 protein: CASSPGLAGVYEQYF
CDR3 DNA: TGCGCCAGCAGCCCGGGACTAGCGGGAGTCTACGAGCAGTACTTC

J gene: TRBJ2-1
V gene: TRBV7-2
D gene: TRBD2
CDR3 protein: CASREGPYNEQFF
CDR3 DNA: TGTGCCTCCCGGGAGGGCCCTTACAATGAGCAGTTCTTC

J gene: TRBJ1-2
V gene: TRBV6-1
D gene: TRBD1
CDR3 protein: CASSEEWDRDYGYTF
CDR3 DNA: TGTGCCAGCAGTGAAGAATGGGACAGGGACTATGGCTACACCTTC

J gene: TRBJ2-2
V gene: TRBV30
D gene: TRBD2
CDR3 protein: CAWNVVRGGTGELFF
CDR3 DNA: TGTGCCTGGAATGTGGTGCGGGGGGGGACCGGGGAGCTGTTTTTT

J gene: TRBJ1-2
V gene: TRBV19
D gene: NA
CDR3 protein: CASSPDRLQGYTF
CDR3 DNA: TGTGCCAGTAGCCCCGACAGACTCCAAGGCTACACCTTC

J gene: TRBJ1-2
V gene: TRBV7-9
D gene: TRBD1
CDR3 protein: CASTQLGGLNYGYTF
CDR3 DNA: TGTGCCAGCACCCAATTAGGGGGCCTTAACTATGGCTACACCTTC

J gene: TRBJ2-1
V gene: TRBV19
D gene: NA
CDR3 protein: CASSPGRRPEQFF
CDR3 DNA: TGTGCCAGTAGTCCGGGGAGGCGGCCCGAGCAGTTCTTC

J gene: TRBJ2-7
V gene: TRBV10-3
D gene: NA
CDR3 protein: CAIRDSQSYEQYF
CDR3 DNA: TGTGCCATCAGGGACAGTCAATCCTACGAGCAGTACTTC

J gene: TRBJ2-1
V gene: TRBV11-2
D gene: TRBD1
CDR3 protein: CASRPNRGEQFF
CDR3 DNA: TGTGCCAGCAGGCCAAACAGGGGTGAGCAGTTCTTC

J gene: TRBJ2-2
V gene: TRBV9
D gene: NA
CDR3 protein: CASSVDQGRTGELFF
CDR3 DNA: TGTGCCAGCAGCGTAGACCAGGGGCGAACCGGGGAGCTGTTTTTT

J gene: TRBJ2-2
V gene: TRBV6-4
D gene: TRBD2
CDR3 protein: CASRREGYTGELFF
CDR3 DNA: TGTGCCAGCCGGCGGGAGGGGTACACCGGGGAGCTGTTTTTT

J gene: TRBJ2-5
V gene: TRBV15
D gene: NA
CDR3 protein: CATSRLKYQETQYF
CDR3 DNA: TGTGCCACCAGCAGACTAAAGTACCAAGAGACCCAGTACTTC

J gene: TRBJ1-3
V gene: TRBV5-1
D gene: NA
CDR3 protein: CASSSEEGAGNTIYF
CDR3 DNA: TGCGCCAGCAGCTCTGAAGAAGGGGCTGGAAACACCATATATTTT

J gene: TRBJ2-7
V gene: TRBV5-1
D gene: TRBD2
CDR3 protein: CASSFTAPDSSGGYEQYF
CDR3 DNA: TGCGCCAGCAGTTTCACCGCCCCAGATTCTAGCGGAGGGTACGAGCAGTACTTC

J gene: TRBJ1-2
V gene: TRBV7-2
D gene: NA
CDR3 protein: CASSSRTEYGYTF
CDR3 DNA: TGTGCCAGCAGCTCAAGGACTGAGTATGGCTACACCTTC

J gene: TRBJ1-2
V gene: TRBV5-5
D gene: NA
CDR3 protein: CASSPTGWGGYTF
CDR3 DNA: TGTGCCAGCAGCCCGACAGGCTGGGGTGGCTACACCTTC

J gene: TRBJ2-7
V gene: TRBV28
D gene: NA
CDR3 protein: CASTSDSQREQYF
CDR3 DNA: TGTGCCAGCACCTCGGACAGCCAGCGCGAGCAGTACTTC

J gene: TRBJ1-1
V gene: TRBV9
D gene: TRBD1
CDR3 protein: CASSASGGYSEAFF
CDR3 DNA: TGTGCCAGCAGCGCCTCAGGGGGCTACAGTGAAGCTTTCTTT

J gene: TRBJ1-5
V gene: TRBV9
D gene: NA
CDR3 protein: CASSANSGVQPQHF
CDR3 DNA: TGTGCCAGCAGCGCTAATTCAGGGGTTCAGCCCCAGCATTTT

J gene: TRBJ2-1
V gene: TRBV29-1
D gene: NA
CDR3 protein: CSVDRANNEQFF
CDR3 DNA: TGCAGCGTTGACAGGGCCAACAATGAGCAGTTCTTC

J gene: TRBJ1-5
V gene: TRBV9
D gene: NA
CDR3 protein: CASSDTGTPNQPQHF
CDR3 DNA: TGTGCCAGCAGCGATACAGGCACCCCCAATCAGCCCCAGCATTTT

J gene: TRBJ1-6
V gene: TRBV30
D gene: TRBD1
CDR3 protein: CAWTQGAGSPLHF
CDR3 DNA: TGTGCCTGGACCCAGGGGGCGGGTTCACCCCTCCACTTT

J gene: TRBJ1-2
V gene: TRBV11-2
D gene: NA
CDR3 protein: CASSLDGRSSDGYTF
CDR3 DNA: TGTGCCAGCAGCTTAGATGGGAGGAGCTCGGATGGCTACACCTTC

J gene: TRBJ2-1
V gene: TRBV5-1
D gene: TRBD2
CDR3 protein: CASSLPSGSFYNEQFF
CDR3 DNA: TGCGCCAGCAGCTTGCCCAGCGGGAGCTTTTACAATGAGCAGTTCTTC

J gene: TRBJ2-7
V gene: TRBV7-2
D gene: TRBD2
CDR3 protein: CASSLATSGTYEQYF
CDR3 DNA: TGTGCCAGCAGCTTAGCGACTAGCGGGACCTACGAGCAGTACTTC

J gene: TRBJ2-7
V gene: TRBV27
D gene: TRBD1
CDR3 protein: CASSRQGYEQYF
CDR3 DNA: TGTGCCAGCAGCAGACAGGGGTACGAGCAGTACTTC

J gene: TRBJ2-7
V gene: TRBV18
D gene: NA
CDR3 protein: CASSPPEKPYEQYF
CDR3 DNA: TGTGCCAGCTCACCACCGGAGAAACCCTACGAGCAGTACTTC

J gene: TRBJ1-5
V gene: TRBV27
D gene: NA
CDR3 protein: CASSLSSKGSGQPQHF
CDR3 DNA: TGTGCCAGCAGTTTATCCTCCAAGGGGTCCGGTCAGCCCCAGCATTTT

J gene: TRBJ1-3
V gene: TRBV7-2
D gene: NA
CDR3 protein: CASSLGPGISGNTIYF
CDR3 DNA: TGTGCCAGCAGCTTAGGTCCCGGTATATCTGGAAACACCATATATTTT

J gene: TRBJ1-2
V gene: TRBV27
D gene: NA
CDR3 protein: CASSFAAGFSGYGYTF
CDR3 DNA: TGTGCCAGCAGTTTCGCGGCGGGGTTTTCGGGCTATGGCTACACCTTC

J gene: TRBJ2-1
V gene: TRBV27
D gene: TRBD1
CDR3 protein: CASSLLGTGGHNEQFF
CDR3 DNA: TGTGCCAGCAGTTTATTAGGGACAGGGGGCCACAATGAGCAGTTCTTC

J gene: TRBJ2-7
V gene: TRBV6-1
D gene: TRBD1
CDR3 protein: CASSRPGQGVYEQYF
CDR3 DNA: TGTGCCAGCAGTAGACCGGGACAGGGCGTCTACGAGCAGTACTTC

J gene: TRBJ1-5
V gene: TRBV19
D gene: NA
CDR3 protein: CASMLELGGSNQPQHF
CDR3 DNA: TGTGCCAGTATGTTGGAGTTGGGGGGAAGCAATCAGCCCCAGCATTTT

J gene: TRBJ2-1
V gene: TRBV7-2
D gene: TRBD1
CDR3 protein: CASSFRDRVWDEQFF
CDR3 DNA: TGTGCCAGCAGCTTTCGAGACAGGGTGTGGGATGAGCAGTTCTTC

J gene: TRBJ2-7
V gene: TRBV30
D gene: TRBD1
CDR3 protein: CAWSILDRESEQYF
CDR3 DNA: TGTGCCTGGAGCATACTTGACAGGGAATCCGAGCAGTACTTC

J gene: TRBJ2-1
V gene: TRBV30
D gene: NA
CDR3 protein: CAWRQTEQFF
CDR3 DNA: TGTGCCTGGAGACAGACAGAGCAGTTCTTC

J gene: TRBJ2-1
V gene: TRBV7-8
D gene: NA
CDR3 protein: CASSLIRTAYNEQFF
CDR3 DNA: TGTGCCAGCAGCTTAATTCGGACAGCCTACAATGAGCAGTTCTTC

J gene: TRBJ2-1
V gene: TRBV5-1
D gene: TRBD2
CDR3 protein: CASSAPGLAGVEQFF
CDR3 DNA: TGCGCCAGCAGCGCGCCGGGACTAGCGGGAGTTGAGCAGTTCTTC

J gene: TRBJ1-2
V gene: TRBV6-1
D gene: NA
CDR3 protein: CASSGGRTAGPGGYTF
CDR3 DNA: TGTGCCAGCAGTGGGGGGAGGACGGCCGGGCCCGGGGGCTACACCTTC

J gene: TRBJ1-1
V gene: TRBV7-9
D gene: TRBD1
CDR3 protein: CASSSRGQGLTEAFF
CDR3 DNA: TGTGCCAGCAGCTCCCGGGGACAGGGGTTGACTGAAGCTTTCTTT

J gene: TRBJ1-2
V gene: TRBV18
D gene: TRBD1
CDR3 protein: CASSPLTGVPYGYTF
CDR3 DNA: TGTGCCAGCTCACCGCTGACAGGGGTCCCCTATGGCTACACCTTC

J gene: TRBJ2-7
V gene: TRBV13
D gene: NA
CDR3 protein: CASTSGISSYEQYF
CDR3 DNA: TGTGCCAGCACCTCCGGGATTAGCTCCTACGAGCAGTACTTC

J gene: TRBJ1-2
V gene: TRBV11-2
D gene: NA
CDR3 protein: CASSPSRTGLAYGYTF
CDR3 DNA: TGTGCCAGCAGCCCCTCCCGGACGGGATTAGCCTATGGCTACACCTTC

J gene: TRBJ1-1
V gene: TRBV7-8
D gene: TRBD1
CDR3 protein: CASSLRGRGNMNTEAFF
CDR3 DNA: TGTGCCAGCAGCCTCCGGGGCAGGGGGAACATGAACACTGAAGCTTTCTTT

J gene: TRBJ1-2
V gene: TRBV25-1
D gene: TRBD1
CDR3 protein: CASTQGAGDGYTF
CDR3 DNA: TGTGCCAGCACTCAGGGGGCTGGTGATGGCTACACCTTC

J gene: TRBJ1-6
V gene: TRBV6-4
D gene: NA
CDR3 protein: CASSDSEGGNSPLHF
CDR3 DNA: TGTGCCAGCAGTGACTCGGAAGGGGGAAATTCACCCCTCCACTTT